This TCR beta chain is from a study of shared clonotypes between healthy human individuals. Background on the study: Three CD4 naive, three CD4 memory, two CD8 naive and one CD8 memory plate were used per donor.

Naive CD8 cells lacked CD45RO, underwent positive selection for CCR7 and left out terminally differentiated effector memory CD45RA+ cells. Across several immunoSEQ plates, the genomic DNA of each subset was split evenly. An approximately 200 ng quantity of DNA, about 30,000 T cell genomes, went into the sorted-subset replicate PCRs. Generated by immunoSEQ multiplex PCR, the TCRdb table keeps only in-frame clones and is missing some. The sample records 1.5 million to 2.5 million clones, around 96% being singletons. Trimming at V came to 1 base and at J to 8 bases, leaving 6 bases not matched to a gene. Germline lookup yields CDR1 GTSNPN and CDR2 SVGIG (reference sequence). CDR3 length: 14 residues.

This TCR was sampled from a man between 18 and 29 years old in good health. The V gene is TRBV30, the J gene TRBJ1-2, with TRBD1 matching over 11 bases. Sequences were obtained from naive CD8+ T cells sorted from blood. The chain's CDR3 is CAWSGPGQGEGYTF. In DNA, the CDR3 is TGTGCCTGGAGTGGCCCGGGACAGGGGGAGGGCTACACCTTC.